This T cell receptor (beta chain) was captured in a study of T cells in Graves' hyperthyroidism and ophthalmopathy. Study-wide findings and caveats: The model predicted ophthalmopathy a median roughly 6.3 months before onset. Researchers found most expanded thyroid clonotypes above 0.001 in blood as well.

Absence of ophthalmopathy progression within 18 months defined stable Graves' hyperthyroidism. The diagnoses drew upon clinical symptoms, serum thyroxine and TRAb, thyroid ultrasound and orbital computed tomography. TCR beta CDR3 regions were amplified from RNA. Primed by the HTBI set, a first-round RT-PCR was run on the TCR CDR3. TCRdb itself ran the multiplex PCR reads through MiXCR, one entry per CDR3 protein. The data contain hundreds of thousands of distinct CDR3 sequences, under 60% of them singletons. Of note for this clonotype: Its antigen is undetermined.

The V end was cut by 10 bases, the J end by 7 bases, with 13 bases between. The germline V gene has CDR1 MGHRA and CDR2 YSYEKL. The CDR3 runs to 11 residues. The sequence came from a woman aged 18-29 years with Graves' hyperthyroidism. The chain carries TRBV4-1 and TRBJ1-2; D not certain. Specimen: peripheral blood or thyroid tissue (not recorded which). DNA for the CDR3: TGCGCCACCACGTCATGGGGTGGCTACACCTTC. Encoded protein: CATTSWGGYTF.